Listed below are T cell receptor beta chains from one sample, sequenced in a study of CD8 T cells in ankylosing spondylitis. Each CDR3 protein gets one entry after TCRdb re-called the 5' RACE reads with MiXCR. The profile shows about 350,000 distinct CDR3 sequences, 20% to 25% of them singletons. The sequencing input was blood, either unsorted or a sorted T cell fraction (not recorded which). Source of these receptors: a male donor with ankylosing spondylitis or in good health (not recorded which). CDR3s include the opening cysteine and the closing phenylalanine or tryptophan. D genes are given only for firm matches. Not every row has a clone size; where given, it reads once, few, many or a size class.

j_gene: TRBJ1-4; v_gene: TRBV12-3/TRBV12-4; d_gene: .; abundance: .; CDR3nt: TGTGCCAGCAGTTTAGATGTGAAGAGGAGGCTGTTTTTT; CDR3aa: CASSLDVKRRLFF
j_gene: TRBJ1-5; v_gene: TRBV27; d_gene: .; abundance: few; CDR3nt: TGTGCCAGCAGTTCCCTCAATCAGCCCCAGCATTTT; CDR3aa: CASSSLNQPQHF
j_gene: TRBJ2-1; v_gene: TRBV29-1; d_gene: TRBD1; abundance: many; CDR3nt: TGCAGCGTTATTGAACAGGGGGTCAATGAGCAGTTCTTC; CDR3aa: CSVIEQGVNEQFF
j_gene: TRBJ1-3; v_gene: TRBV20-1; d_gene: .; abundance: few; CDR3nt: TGCAGTGCTAGAGATTCGGGACCACGAAACACCATATATTTT; CDR3aa: CSARDSGPRNTIYF
j_gene: TRBJ2-1; v_gene: TRBV12-3/TRBV12-4; d_gene: .; abundance: .; CDR3nt: TGTGCCAGCAGTCTCCCCGCCGAGGGTAACTCCTACAATGAGCAGTTCTTC; CDR3aa: CASSLPAEGNSYNEQFF
j_gene: TRBJ2-2; v_gene: TRBV6-2/TRBV6-3; d_gene: .; abundance: .; CDR3nt: TGTGCCAGCAGTCCCTCGACAGGATACGGGGAGCTGTTTTTT; CDR3aa: CASSPSTGYGELFF
j_gene: TRBJ1-1; v_gene: TRBV6-2/TRBV6-3; d_gene: .; abundance: few; CDR3nt: TGTGCCAGCAGTGTACTCACTGAAGCTTTCTTT; CDR3aa: CASSVLTEAFF
j_gene: TRBJ2-5; v_gene: TRBV7-9; d_gene: TRBD1; abundance: few; CDR3nt: TGTGCCAGCAGCTTAGCGGTCCCCCAGGGACAGCACTTC; CDR3aa: CASSLAVPQGQHF
j_gene: TRBJ2-7; v_gene: TRBV6-4; d_gene: TRBD2; abundance: few; CDR3nt: TGTGCCAGCAGTGAAGCAGCTAGCGGGGCTTCCGACGAGCAGTACTTC; CDR3aa: CASSEAASGASDEQYF
j_gene: TRBJ2-3; v_gene: TRBV12-3/TRBV12-4; d_gene: .; abundance: few; CDR3nt: TGTGCCAGCAGTTTACCGGACCATACAGATACGCAGTATTTT; CDR3aa: CASSLPDHTDTQYF
j_gene: TRBJ2-7; v_gene: TRBV12-3/TRBV12-4; d_gene: TRBD2; abundance: many; CDR3nt: TGTGCCAGCAGTCCAGGACTAGCGGTCTCCTACGAGCAGTACTTC; CDR3aa: CASSPGLAVSYEQYF
j_gene: TRBJ2-2; v_gene: TRBV18; d_gene: .; abundance: few; CDR3nt: TGTGCCAGCTCACCGAGGGAAGGCGGGGAGCTGTTTTTT; CDR3aa: CASSPREGGELFF
j_gene: TRBJ2-1; v_gene: TRBV6-5; d_gene: TRBD2; abundance: .; CDR3nt: TGTGCCAGCAGTTACTGGTTAGCGGGGGACAATGAGCAGTTCTTC; CDR3aa: CASSYWLAGDNEQFF
j_gene: TRBJ2-1; v_gene: TRBV6-1; d_gene: TRBD1; abundance: few; CDR3nt: TGTGCCAGCAGAAACCGGGACAGGGTCCATGAGCAGTTCTTC; CDR3aa: CASRNRDRVHEQFF
j_gene: TRBJ1-1; v_gene: TRBV25-1; d_gene: TRBD1; abundance: .; CDR3nt: TGTGCCAGCGGAGACCCTGGGACAGGGTTTGGGACTTTCTTT; CDR3aa: CASGDPGTGFGTFF
j_gene: TRBJ2-4; v_gene: TRBV3-1; d_gene: .; abundance: .; CDR3nt: TGTGCCAGCAGCCCCCGCCCCCAGGGTGCAATTGCGGCTGAAAACATTCAGTACTTC; CDR3aa: CASSPRPQGAIAAENIQYF
j_gene: TRBJ1-5; v_gene: TRBV10-3; d_gene: TRBD1; abundance: .; CDR3nt: TGTGCCATGCAGGGGGTTTATAGCAATCAGCCCCAGCATTTT; CDR3aa: CAMQGVYSNQPQHF
j_gene: TRBJ2-5; v_gene: TRBV6-1; d_gene: .; abundance: .; CDR3nt: TGTGCCAGCAGTCCCAACCCGGGGGTAATAGGAGAGACCCAGTACTTC; CDR3aa: CASSPNPGVIGETQYF
j_gene: TRBJ2-5; v_gene: TRBV7-9; d_gene: .; abundance: .; CDR3nt: TGTGCCAGCAGCCCCCCTCGGGGTTGGGAGACCCAGTACTTC; CDR3aa: CASSPPRGWETQYF
j_gene: TRBJ2-5; v_gene: TRBV2; d_gene: .; abundance: few; CDR3nt: TGTGCCAGCAGTGACGCGGGACACCGGGCCCAGTACTTC; CDR3aa: CASSDAGHRAQYF
j_gene: TRBJ2-7; v_gene: TRBV3-1; d_gene: .; abundance: many; CDR3nt: TGTGCCAGCAGCCAAGATCCCCCCGACAGTCCCAGCTCCTACGAGCAGTACTTC; CDR3aa: CASSQDPPDSPSSYEQYF
j_gene: TRBJ2-7; v_gene: TRBV12-3/TRBV12-4; d_gene: .; abundance: .; CDR3nt: TGTGCCAGCAGCAGGGGACAACTCGACGAGCAGTACTTC; CDR3aa: CASSRGQLDEQYF
j_gene: TRBJ2-1; v_gene: TRBV24-1; d_gene: .; abundance: .; CDR3nt: TGTGCCACCAGTGATAGCCGGGAGCGAGAGCAGTTCTTC; CDR3aa: CATSDSREREQFF
j_gene: TRBJ2-5; v_gene: TRBV5-4; d_gene: TRBD2; abundance: .; CDR3nt: TGTGCCAGCAGCTCACCGACTAGCGGGGGGCTACGAGACGCGGAGACCCAGTACTTC; CDR3aa: CASSSPTSGGLRDAETQYF
j_gene: TRBJ2-7; v_gene: TRBV13; d_gene: .; abundance: .; CDR3nt: TGTGCCAGCAGCTTAGGCAGGGATCCTTCCTACGAGCAGTACTTC; CDR3aa: CASSLGRDPSYEQYF
j_gene: TRBJ2-5; v_gene: TRBV7-4; d_gene: TRBD2; abundance: few; CDR3nt: TGTGCCAGCAGCTCCGAAGGTCTAGCGGGGATAGAGACCCAGTACTTC; CDR3aa: CASSSEGLAGIETQYF
j_gene: TRBJ1-4; v_gene: TRBV10-3; d_gene: TRBD1; abundance: few; CDR3nt: TGTGCCATCAGTGAAGCCGACAGGGAGGGAGGAAAACTGTTTTTT; CDR3aa: CAISEADREGGKLFF
j_gene: TRBJ2-7; v_gene: TRBV11-2; d_gene: .; abundance: .; CDR3nt: TGTGCCAGCAGCCCCGGCCCCCGTCACTACGAGCAGTACTTC; CDR3aa: CASSPGPRHYEQYF